One sample yielded the 20 T cell receptor beta chains listed below, sequenced in a study of breast tumors, draining lymph nodes, adjacent tissues. Breast cancer patients provided tissue from their axillary draining lymph nodes. One entry per CDR3 protein results from TCRdb running MiXCR on the multiplex PCR reads. The top ten hold 2% to 3% of the sample, which has 75,000 to 100,000 distinct CDR3 sequences, roughly 19% seen once. The material sequenced was axillary lymph node tissue. These receptors were obtained from a female donor with breast cancer. Some clones in this sample may be carry-over from other donors' samples.

This chain connects TRBV3-1 to TRBJ2-6, with D possibly being TRBD1 or TRBD2 (5 bases each). The CDR3 runs 18 residues. The germline V gene has CDR1 LGHDT and CDR2 YNNKEL (reference sequence). Trimming shortened V by 3 bases and J by 4 bases, and 19 bases separated the two germline ends. The CDR3 region has the DNA TGTGCCAGCAGCCATCCCCCTTTGAGAGGGACCGGGGCCAACGTCCTGACTTTC. Translating gives CASSHPPLRGTGANVLTF.

The table lists this clonotype with a few counts. The CDR3 region has the DNA TGTGCCAGTAGTATTCAGCGGGAGTTCATGGATACGCAGTATTTT. Translating gives CASSIQREFMDTQYF. This rearrangement joins TRBV19 to TRBJ2-3; 8 bases are shared with TRBD2. The germline V gene has CDR1 LNHDA and CDR2 SQIVND (reference sequence). The CDR3 contains 15 residues. After removal of 3 bases from V and 6 bases from J, the junction contained 8 bases not matched to a gene. The variable domain in full, with the rest retrieved from reference TRBV19 and TRBJ2-3, is DGGITQSPKYLFRKEGQNVTLSCEQNLNHDAMYWYRQDPGQGLRLIYYSQIVNDFQKGDIAEGYSVSREKKESFPLTVTSAQKNPTAFYLCASSIQREFMDTQYFGPGTRLTVL.

This clonotype showed up many times. The CDR3 here is CSAGSGTSGAYEQYF. The CDR3 region has the DNA TGCAGTGCTGGTTCTGGGACTAGCGGGGCCTACGAGCAGTACTTC. The gene calls are TRBV20-1 and TRBJ2-7; 13 positions match TRBD2. The CDR3 runs to 15 residues. V gave up 5 bases and J gave up 2 bases; unmatched junction bases: 6. Germline V gene lookup returns CDR1 DFQATT and CDR2 SNEGSKA (reference sequence).

This clonotype was found many times. V gene TRBV6-1 combines with J gene TRBJ1-5; D is undetermined. V shed 7 bases and J shed 8 bases, with 15 bases lying between them. Germline V lookup: CDR1 MNHNS, CDR2 SASEGT. The CDR3 consists of 13 residues. CDR3 nucleotide sequence: TGTGCCAGCATCACACTCGGTAGGGAGCCCCAGCATTTT. Protein: CASITLGREPQHF.

This clonotype was counted many times. The genes are TRBV5-6 and TRBJ1-2; a possible D gene is TRBD1 (6 bases). The V and J ends lost 4 bases and 2 bases respectively, with 15 bases between them. This CDR3 region has 15 residues. Germline V gives CDR1 SGHDT, CDR2 YYEEEE. The CDR3 here is CASSPIRTANYGYTF. The DNA for the CDR3 is TGTGCCAGCAGCCCTATAAGGACAGCCAACTATGGCTACACCTTC.

The gene calls are TRBV7-2 and TRBJ1-1; 7 bases are shared with TRBD1. The CDR3 length is 14 residues. J gave up 3 bases and V 5 bases, and 6 bases lay outside the gene matches. CDR1 and CDR2 (germline): SGHTA, FQGNSA. The CDR3 coding sequence is TGTGCCAGCAGCAACAGACAGGGCCACACTGAAGCTTTCTTT. Translation: CASSNRQGHTEAFF.

This clonotype was picked up one time. The chain links TRBV6-2 or TRBV6-3 to TRBJ2-1, with TRBD2 matching 7 bases. J was trimmed by 3 bases and V by 5 bases; bases with no gene match: 10. CDR1 and CDR2 from the germline V gene are MNHEY and SVGEGT. This CDR3 comprises 16 residues. The CDR3 sequence: CASSRAGASFYNEQFF. CDR3 sequence (DNA): TGTGCCAGCAGTCGGGCGGGAGCCTCCTTCTACAATGAGCAGTTCTTC.

The genes are TRBV20-1 and TRBJ1-2; D is perhaps TRBD1 (5 bases). Germline V CDR1 and CDR2: DFQATT, SNEGSKA (reference sequence). The ends were cut back, 3 bases at V and 6 bases at J, with 14 bases in the middle. This CDR3 has 13 residues. The CDR3 bases are TGCAGTGCTAGCCCCGGGGGGGGTAATGGCTACACCTTC. Translation gives CSASPGGGNGYTF.

Concerning this clonotype: A much larger clonotype is one base distant, so this may be a read error. The chain couples TRBV10-1 to TRBJ1-5; unclear D gene. The CDR3 sequence is 15 residues long. Trimming stripped 4 bases from V and 5 bases from J, with 15 bases between. The germline gives CDR1 WNHNN, CDR2 SYGVQD (reference sequence). CDR3 nucleotide sequence: TGCGCCAGCAGTGTTCATGGCCCCGCGGATCAGCCCCAGCATTTT. It yields the protein CASSVHGPADQPQHF.

This clonotype was counted ten times or more. The chain employs TRBV7-3 and TRBJ2-2, with TRBD2 matching over 8 bases. The CDR3 has 14 residues. V gave up 6 bases and J gave up 10 bases; unmatched junction bases: 10. Germline V lookup: CDR1 SGHTA, CDR2 FQGTGA. The CDR3 region is CASSSGLAAAELFF. The CDR3 region has the DNA TGTGCCAGCAGTTCCGGACTAGCTGCCGCGGAGCTGTTTTTT.

This clonotype was seen ten or more times. The chain links TRBV12-3 or TRBV12-4 to TRBJ2-5; 7 bases are a match to TRBD1. The CDR3 extends over 16 amino acids. Trimming removed 5 bases from V and 3 bases from J; junction bases left unmatched: 12. The CDR3 bases are TGTGCCAGCAGTCTCAGTGGACAGGACAAAAAAGAGACCCAGTACTTC. Protein: CASSLSGQDKKETQYF.

This clonotype was recorded many times. CDR3 residues: CASSQEGTKVDNEQFF. The CDR3 DNA is TGCGCCAGCAGCCAAGAAGGGACGAAGGTGGACAATGAGCAGTTCTTC. The rearrangement joins TRBV4-3 to TRBJ2-1; D tentatively fits TRBD1 or TRBD2 (5 bases each). The CDR3 is made up of 16 amino acids. In germline, CDR1 is LGHNA, CDR2 YSLEER. V was cut by 0 bases and J by 5 bases, with 14 bases left in between.

The J gene is TRBJ2-3, the V gene TRBV27, with 9 bases identical to TRBD2. This CDR3 has 15 residues. The V and J ends lost 2 bases and 2 bases, in that order; junction bases with no gene match: 2. Germline CDR1 and CDR2: MNHEY and SMNVEV (reference sequence). DNA of the CDR3: TGTGCCAGCAGTTTAGCGGGAGGGTTCACAGATACGCAGTATTTT. The encoded protein is CASSLAGGFTDTQYF.

This clonotype was seen ten or more times. This chain connects TRBV12-3 or TRBV12-4 to TRBJ1-2; D remains unclear. The CDR3 is 13 amino acids. Trimming left V 3 bases short and J 2 bases short, with 7 bases between. This chain's CDR3 is CASSFKQNYGYTF. As DNA, the CDR3 is TGTGCCAGCAGTTTCAAGCAGAACTATGGCTACACCTTC.

Ten or more counts support this clonotype. This chain uses TRBV7-2 with TRBJ2-2, with TRBD1 matching 7 bases. This CDR3 is 16 amino acids long. Germline V gene data show CDR1 as SGHTA and CDR2 as FQGNSA. Losses at the gene ends were 6 bases for V and 2 bases for J; bases not matched to a gene: 9. CDR3 sequence (DNA): TGTGCCAGCAGTTCTTACGGACAGGACAACACCGGGGAGCTGTTTTTT. This gives the protein CASSSYGQDNTGELFF.

The chain recombines TRBV18 with TRBJ2-5; the D gene could be TRBD1 or TRBD2 (5 bases each). The germline gives CDR1 KGHSH, CDR2 LQKENI. Trimming shortened V by 8 bases and J by 1 base, and 20 bases separated the two germline ends. The CDR3 extends over 16 amino acids. DNA of the CDR3: TGTGCCAGCACAGCAGGGAGTGGCGTAGCCCAAGAGACCCAGTACTTC. Its translation: CASTAGSGVAQETQYF. Combining the CDR3 with reference TRBV18 and TRBJ2-5 gives the whole variable domain NAGVMQNPRHLVRRRGQEARLRCSPMKGHSHVYWYRQLPEEGLKFMVYLQKENIIDESGMPKERFSAEFPKEGPSILRIQQVVRGDSAAYFCASTAGSGVAQETQYFGPGTRLLVL.

V gene TRBV7-2 combines with J gene TRBJ2-1; possible D gene TRBD2, 7 bases. V was cut by 1 base and J by 3 bases, with 19 bases left in between. This CDR3 has 18 residues. Per germline, CDR1 SGHTA and CDR2 FQGNSA. The CDR3 here is CASSLGGGGGLSYNEQFF. Written as DNA, the CDR3 is TGTGCCAGCAGCTTAGGGGGGGGGGGCGGGTTAAGCTACAATGAGCAGTTCTTC.

This clonotype has ten or more counts. DNA of the CDR3: TGCGCCAGCAGCTTGATGAGTGGGGCCAACGTCCTGACTTTC. Protein sequence: CASSLMSGANVLTF. V and J are TRBV5-1 and TRBJ2-6, with D hard to call. CDR1 is SGHRS, CDR2 YFSETQ, per germline. V lost 1 base to trimming and J lost 3 bases, with 5 bases between them. This CDR3 contains 14 residues.

In this sample, this clonotype turned up many times. The genes are TRBV9 and TRBJ1-5, with D unresolved. This CDR3 is 15 amino acids long. Germline V lookup: CDR1 SGDLS, CDR2 YYNGEE. Between the trimmed V and J ends, which lost 0 bases and 4 bases, there was a span of 11 bases. This CDR3 is CASSVGGNHNQPQHF. CDR3 DNA: TGTGCCAGCAGCGTAGGAGGGAACCATAATCAGCCCCAGCATTTT.

This clonotype was observed many times. This chain joins TRBV7-9 and TRBJ2-3, with D unclear. The CDR3 is 13 amino acids. The V gene lost 1 base and the J gene lost 5 bases, with 7 bases spanning the gap. Germline assignment: CDR1 SEHNR and CDR2 FQNEAQ (reference sequence). The DNA of the CDR3 is TGTGCCAGCAGCTTAGGCCGAGGAGATACGCAGTATTTT. Residues: CASSLGRGDTQYF. The full variable domain, in which reference TRBV7-9 and TRBJ2-3 provide the parts outside the CDR3, is DTGVSQNPRHKITKRGQNVTFRCDPISEHNRLYWYRQTLGQGPEFLTYFQNEAQLEKSRLLSDRFSAERPKGSFSTLEIQRTEQGDSAMYLCASSLGRGDTQYFGPGTRLTVL.